What follows is one T cell receptor (beta chain) and its context. It lacks a known antigen. The input lacks base qualities; no much larger clone sits a single base away. The data were taken from a study of cytomegalovirus exposure and HLA in healthy donors (dated by TCRdb to 2016 to 2017). Broadly, across the study: According to an earlier analysis of 587 of the donors, 150 million to 200 million T cells yielded roughly 110 million unique TCR beta sequences and approximately 300 Gb of sequence data. An early release covering roughly 600 HLA-typed donors comprised about 300 gigabases of sequencing data and around 80 million unique TCR sequences. Among the roughly 430 genotyped donors, around 81% belonged to the genetic ancestry cluster associated with self-reported Caucasian donors. The study aimed to test whether cataloging public T cell receptors could reveal signatures of past pathogen exposure. The study used immunosequencing to profile the T cell repertoires of several hundred subjects and linked those repertoires to cytomegalovirus serostatus. Besides the first cohort of approximately 670 subjects, a separate validation cohort made up of roughly 120 different subjects was used. The study combined high-throughput TCR immunosequencing, statistical association of individual TCRs with disease status, and machine learning to predict cytomegalovirus infection status. A later analysis re-examined previously published TCR beta repertoires from more than 600 donors and added high-resolution HLA genotyping to investigate patterns of TCR occurrence. The later analysis used no new phenotypic data to find candidate immune exposures, relying instead on TCR beta sequences and their occurrence across donors. An earlier analysis of approximately 580 of the donors used high-throughput TCR beta sequencing to judge whether each TCR beta V gene segment behaved as functional or pseudogenic. Donor age, sex, ethnicity and CMV serostatus were collected together with the repertoire data. A later genetic analysis took genome-wide SNP genotypes for about 65% of the roughly 670 donors and used that subset as a discovery cohort. All discovery cohort repertoires had been generated using a single sequencing platform. Both class I and class II loci were covered by HLA typing, at four-digit resolution. Typing coverage differed by locus: A, B, C, DRB1 and DQB1 were typed in about 620-630 donors, DQA1 in 522, DPA1 in around 600, and DPB1 in 450 to 490. Because of strong linkage in the cohort, a handful of DR-DQ haplotypes were treated as single units for association and clustering. Across around 400 genotyped donors of the cohort, an average of about 240,000 unique TCR beta nucleotide sequences per donor were sequenced, and approximately 17% of those sequences were non-productive. General findings and caveats noted by the study authors: The earlier analysis of 587 of the donors excluded some 15 rarely observed V segments, including chromosome 9 orphons, because counts were too low. In a later analysis, several top co-occurrence clusters were reported to appear linked to parvovirus B19, influenza, CMV and Epstein-Barr virus. In a later genetic analysis, a missense DCLRE1C variant was associated with V-gene and J-gene trimming of TCR beta chains, and the association was replicated in an independent cohort. A further reported finding was that TCR beta sequences accurately predicted the HLA-A and HLA-B alleles for most subjects in the first cohort. Three of the identified cytomegalovirus-associated TCR beta chains were confirmed in vitro to be specific for cytomegalovirus antigens. The 87-base-pair reads could not distinguish some IMGT-functional V segments, including TRBV6-2 and TRBV6-3, so those segments were excluded. In a later analysis, HLA-associated TCR beta chains were found to be more clonally expanded and to have lower generation probabilities than equally common non-associated chains. A group of highly shared sequence variants was considered likely to be a technical artifact of the sequencing pipeline. Most TCR sequences were seen in very few donors, while some public TCRs were found in many individuals. HLA typing was unavailable for some donors at each locus, so association tests used only the typed subset. A total of roughly 160 TCR beta chains were listed by the study as associated with cytomegalovirus. It was suggested by the authors that the approach could potentially be generalized to other disease states and immunological phenotypes. This cohort had only TCR beta chains sequenced, and the lack of alpha or paired-chain data limited which features could be detected. Correlated functional status among segregating V segments might reflect linkage disequilibrium, but an unknown experimental factor could not be ruled out. The only immune exposure information available for the cohort was CMV serostatus. In an earlier analysis of 587 of the donors, most TCR beta V segments appeared in productive rearrangements about 87% or about 30% of the time, broadly matching IMGT annotations. The classifier was reported to diagnose cytomegalovirus status with high specificity and sensitivity in both the original and validation cohorts. Assigning TCR associations to individual alleles was difficult when HLA alleles, especially DR and DQ, strongly co-occurred. According to a later genetic analysis, donors in an Asian-associated ancestry cluster had fewer N-insertions in productive TCRs than the approximately 630-donor mean. At a false discovery rate of 0.05, a later analysis linked under 20,000 TCR beta sequences to specific HLA alleles. A later analysis found that most CMV-associated TCR beta chains appeared HLA-restricted, with HLA associations seemingly driven largely by CMV exposure. The presence/absence analyses assumed that sequencing depth was roughly uniform across donors, and that assumption may not be true. A later analysis found that TCR association rates varied across HLA loci, with DRB1 alleles showing the most associated TCRs and HLA-C alleles the fewest.

The cohort comprised 710 or so healthy bone marrow donors. At the time of sampling, all cohort members were nominally healthy, though unrecorded immune exposures were likely present. The donor was CMV seropositive and belonged to the group of 250 to 300 seropositive cohort members. A peripheral blood sample was collected from each donor, and TCR beta sequencing was performed on peripheral blood mononuclear cells. Genomic DNA extraction from the blood cell samples was performed with the Qiagen DNeasy Blood Extraction Kit. The library was built by means of the immunoSEQ multiplex PCR assay. For the multiplex PCR, a mixture combining 60 forward primers for TCR Vbeta segments and 13 reverse primers for TCR Jbeta segments was used. The CDR3 region of rearranged TCR beta genes was amplified from genomic DNA by a multiplex PCR assay. The amplified TCR beta libraries were sequenced on the Illumina HiSeq System as 87-base-pair reads. The authors' analysis ran thus. A later analysis counted 65 million to 90 million unique TCR beta chains across the 550 to 800 repertoires, and roughly 10 million of these chains were shared by at least two donors. Raw reads were error-corrected and collapsed into unique sequences with a nearest-neighbor algorithm that merged closely related sequences to remove PCR and sequencing errors. CDR3 sequences were aligned to IMGT reference sequences to assign V, D and J gene segments. For a sequence to be retained, a match of at least six nucleotides to both a V gene segment and a J gene segment was required. Rearrangements were classified as productive when the CDR3 lacked stop codons and remained in frame with V and J, and all other rearrangements were classified as non-productive. Following IMGT convention, CDR3 was defined as the stretch from the second conserved V-encoded cysteine up to the conserved J-encoded phenylalanine. Sequences without an unambiguous match to a single V gene segment were excluded from the earlier analysis of 450 to 650 of the donors. An earlier analysis of roughly 590 of the donors called V segments functional above 56.7% productive rearrangements and segregating when the between-donor standard deviation exceeded 5%. A statistical classification framework was developed to diagnose cytomegalovirus status using the catalog of TCR beta chain sequences. A later analysis assigned V and J genes by comparing TCR nucleotide sequences with IMGT/GENE-DB human TR gene sequences. Using the TCRdist pipeline, a later analysis assigned CDR3 sequences along with most-parsimonious VDJ recombination scenarios. In a later analysis, every TCR beta chain was defined by the combination of its CDR3 amino acid sequence and its V-gene family, and reads without a unique V-gene family were dropped. A later analysis removed several hundred highly shared, low-generation-probability nucleotide sequences to deal with suspected cross-contamination and a sequencing artifact. For each public chain, a later analysis derived a clonal expansion index from normalized ranks of inferred template counts within each repertoire. A later analysis computed generation probabilities with a VDJ recombination model fitted to out-of-frame rearrangements, and checked the results against IGoR. A later analysis scored TCR-TCR, TCR-HLA and TCR-CMV co-occurrence with hypergeometric tests, applying a repertoire-size bias correction to TCR pairs. To estimate false discovery rates, a later analysis permuted the HLA or CMV assignments 20 times. In a later analysis, co-occurring TCRs were grouped with DBSCAN, and TCRdist sequence similarity was added when clustering was performed within HLA-allele-positive subsets. Repertoires with fewer than 30,000 or more than 120,000 public chains, plus five repertoires with anomalous nucleotide sharing, were excluded from co-occurrence clustering. TCRdb provides this immuneACCESS table in a form limited to in-frame rearrangements. Some clones are lacking; in checked studies, under half of them reflect an unresolved V gene, and why the rest are absent is not known. Clone size and V and J calls were adopted from that table, with D and trimming inferred from the DNA. The sample data list about 83,000 clones, and around 76% of these were observed just once. Of the sample, less than 6.5% is held by the ten largest clones.

The CDR3 contains 13 residues, cysteine and phenylalanine counted. Just the 39-base CDR3 DNA is kept, in frame starting at base 1. A distance of 11 bases separates the germline ends of V and J, which lose 5 bases and 6 bases respectively. The germline V gene supplies CDR1 MNHEY and CDR2 SVGAGI. This receptor was identified in a young man in good health and CMV-seropositive. Material for sequencing was PBMCs. The V gene is TRBV6-5 and the J gene is TRBJ1-5; matching of 6 bases hints at TRBD1 as the D gene. The sequenced DNA is TGTGCCAGCAGTACAGGGTCGGGTCAGCCCCAGCATTTT. Its protein product is CASSTGSGQPQHF.